Following are 11 T cell receptor beta chains from one sample sequenced in a study of blood T cells in healthy people across ages. The authors ran a second PCR of about 6 to 11 cycles using a sample-barcoded 5' primer and a J-beta primer mix. One entry per CDR3 protein, called by TCRdb with MiXCR from the 5' RACE reads. The data show approximately 730,000 distinct CDR3 sequences, approximately 43% seen once. Sequenced: blood. These receptors came from a woman in her fifties or sixties in good health.

V usage is TRBV3-1 and J usage is TRBJ1-1, with D maybe TRBD1 (5 bases). The ends were cut back, 0 bases at V and 8 bases at J, with 10 bases in the middle. CDR3 length equals 13 residues. Germline V gives CDR1 LGHDT, CDR2 YNNKEL (reference sequence). Here the CDR3 DNA reads TGTGCCAGCAGCCAAGAGGGGCCAGCCGAAGCTTTCTTT. Protein: CASSQEGPAEAFF.

This clonotype was recorded a few times. The chain's CDR3 is CASSIGQGANEQYF. In DNA form, the CDR3 reads TGTGCCAGCAGTATAGGACAGGGGGCGAACGAGCAGTACTTC. The chain couples TRBV28 to TRBJ2-7; 11 positions agree with TRBD1. Looked up from germline, CDR1 is MDHEN and CDR2 is SYDVKM. After removal of 5 bases from V and 5 bases from J, the junction contained 5 bases not matched to a gene. This CDR3 spans 14 amino acids.

The chain combines TRBV7-2 with TRBJ2-5; possible D gene TRBD2, 6 bases. Trimming left V 1 base short and J 9 bases short, with 9 bases between. Germline V gene lookup returns CDR1 SGHTA and CDR2 FQGNSA. The CDR3 runs to 12 residues. Here the CDR3 DNA reads TGTGCCAGCAGCTTAGGACTAGTTCCCCAGTACTTC. Translation gives CASSLGLVPQYF.

This chain connects TRBV5-1 to TRBJ1-1; D ambiguous. Germline CDR1 reads SGHRS; CDR2 reads YFSETQ. Trimming removed 0 bases from V and 1 base from J, with 7 bases in between. The CDR3 is made up of 14 amino acids. This chain's CDR3 is CASSLVVSNTEAFF. The CDR3, as DNA: TGCGCCAGCAGCTTGGTCGTCTCGAACACTGAAGCTTTCTTT. The entire variable domain, with the rest obtained from reference TRBV5-1 and TRBJ1-1, is as follows: KAGVTQTPRYLIKTRGQQVTLSCSPISGHRSVSWYQQTPGQGLQFLFEYFSETQRNKGNFPGRFSGRQFSNSRSEMNVSTLELGDSALYLCASSLVVSNTEAFFGQGTRLTVV.

V gene TRBV20-1 combines with J gene TRBJ2-1, with 10 bases lining up with TRBD1. This CDR3 is 14 amino acids long. The V and J ends lost 5 bases and 7 bases, in that order; junction bases with no gene match: 8. Germline lookup yields CDR1 DFQATT and CDR2 SNEGSKA (reference sequence). CDR3 in amino acids: CSAALGTGENEQFF. Written as DNA, the CDR3 is TGCAGTGCTGCGCTCGGGACAGGGGAGAATGAGCAGTTCTTC.

This clonotype showed up many times. The V and J genes are TRBV10-3 and TRBJ2-5; 7 bases match TRBD1. CDR3 length: 15 residues. V lost 6 bases to trimming and J lost 5 bases; unmatched junction nucleotides: 12. Germline CDR1 ENHRY, CDR2 SYGVKD. CDR3 in amino acids: CAIRGATGPSETQYF. The CDR3 nucleotides read TGTGCCATCAGAGGCGCGACAGGGCCCTCGGAGACCCAGTACTTC.

The rearrangement uses TRBV7-9 and TRBJ1-2; TRBD1 might be the D (6 bases). Looked up from germline, CDR1 is SEHNR and CDR2 is FQNEAQ (reference sequence). The CDR3 extends over 15 amino acids. Trimming stripped 5 bases from V and 6 bases from J, with 19 bases between. The CDR3 DNA sequence: TGTGCCAGCAGCCCCCCGGCCACAACAGGGAATGGCTACACCTTC. Translated: CASSPPATTGNGYTF.

V is TRBV6-2 or TRBV6-3 and J is TRBJ1-1, with 9 bases that match TRBD1. The CDR3 is 14 residues long. With V trimmed by 4 bases and J by 4 bases, 4 bases remained unmatched. CDR1 MNHEY and CDR2 SVGEGT come from the germline V gene. CDR3 protein: CASSSLTGGTEAFF. The CDR3 DNA reads as TGTGCCAGCAGTTCCCTGACAGGGGGCACTGAAGCTTTCTTT.

This clonotype has a handful of counts. The chain is built from TRBV6-2 or TRBV6-3 and TRBJ2-1; D not resolved. Trimming left V 5 bases short and J 5 bases short, with 7 bases between. The CDR3 length is 12 residues. Germline values: CDR1 MNHEY, CDR2 SVGEGT. This CDR3 is CASSPRNNEQFF. The CDR3 coding sequence is TGTGCCAGCAGTCCGAGGAACAATGAGCAGTTCTTC.

A word on this clonotype: The junction departs from germline at one end; a sequencing error may be responsible. The V gene is TRBV29-1, the J gene TRBJ1-2, with D possibly TRBD1 on 5 matching bases. Germline CDR1 reads SQVTM; CDR2 reads ANQGSEA. The CDR3 is 17 amino acids. The CDR3: CSIEVWQEGLGNYGYTF. DNA for the CDR3: TGCAGCATTGAAGTGTGGCAGGAGGGGTTGGGAAACTATGGCTACACCTTC.

The chain joins TRBV2 to TRBJ2-5, with 8 bases aligning to TRBD2. The junction had 7 bases not matched to a gene; V was cut back by 5 bases and J by 2 bases. CDR3 length equals 15 residues. The germline V gene has CDR1 SNHLY and CDR2 FYNNEI. CDR3 DNA: TGTGCCAGCAGTCCCTTTTCGGGGGGGCAAGAGACCCAGTACTTC. This encodes CASSPFSGGQETQYF.